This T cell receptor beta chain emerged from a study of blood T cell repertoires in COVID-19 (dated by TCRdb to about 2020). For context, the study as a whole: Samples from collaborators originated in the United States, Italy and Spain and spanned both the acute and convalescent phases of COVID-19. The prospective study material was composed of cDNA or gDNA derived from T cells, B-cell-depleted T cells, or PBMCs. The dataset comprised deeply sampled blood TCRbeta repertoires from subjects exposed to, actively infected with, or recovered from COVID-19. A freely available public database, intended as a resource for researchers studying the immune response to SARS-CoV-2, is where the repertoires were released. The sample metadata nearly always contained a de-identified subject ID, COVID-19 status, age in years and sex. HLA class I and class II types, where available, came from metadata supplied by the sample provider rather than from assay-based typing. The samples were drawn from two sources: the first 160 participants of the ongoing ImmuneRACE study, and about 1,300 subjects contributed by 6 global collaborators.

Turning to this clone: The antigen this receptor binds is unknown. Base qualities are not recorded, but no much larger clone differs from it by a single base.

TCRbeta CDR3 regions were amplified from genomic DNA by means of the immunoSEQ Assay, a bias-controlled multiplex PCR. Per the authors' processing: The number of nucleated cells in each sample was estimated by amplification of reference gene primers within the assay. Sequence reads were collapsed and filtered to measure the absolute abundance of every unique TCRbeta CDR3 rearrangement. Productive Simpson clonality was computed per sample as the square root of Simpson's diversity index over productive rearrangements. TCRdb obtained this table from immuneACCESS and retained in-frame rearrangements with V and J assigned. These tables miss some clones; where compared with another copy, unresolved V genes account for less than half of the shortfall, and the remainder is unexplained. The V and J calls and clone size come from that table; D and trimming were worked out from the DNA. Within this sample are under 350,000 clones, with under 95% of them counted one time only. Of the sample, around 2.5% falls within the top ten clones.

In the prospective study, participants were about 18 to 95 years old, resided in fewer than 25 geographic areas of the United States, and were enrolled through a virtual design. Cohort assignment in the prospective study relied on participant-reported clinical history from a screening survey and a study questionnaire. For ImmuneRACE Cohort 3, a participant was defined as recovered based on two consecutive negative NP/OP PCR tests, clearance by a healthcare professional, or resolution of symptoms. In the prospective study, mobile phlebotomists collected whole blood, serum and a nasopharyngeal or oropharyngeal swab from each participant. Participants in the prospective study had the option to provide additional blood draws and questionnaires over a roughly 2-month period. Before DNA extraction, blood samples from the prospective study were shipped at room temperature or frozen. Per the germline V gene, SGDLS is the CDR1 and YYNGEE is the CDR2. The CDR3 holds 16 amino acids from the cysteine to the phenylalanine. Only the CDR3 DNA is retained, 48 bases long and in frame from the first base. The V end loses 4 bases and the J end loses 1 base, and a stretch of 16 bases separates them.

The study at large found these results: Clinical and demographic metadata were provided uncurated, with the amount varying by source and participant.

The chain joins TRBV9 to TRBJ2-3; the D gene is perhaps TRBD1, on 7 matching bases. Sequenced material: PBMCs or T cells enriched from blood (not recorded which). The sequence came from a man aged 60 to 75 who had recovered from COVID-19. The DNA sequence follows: TGTGCCAGCAGCCCCCAGGGGGGCACCCGCACAGATACGCAGTATTTT. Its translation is CASSPQGGTRTDTQYF.